This T cell receptor (beta chain) was found in a study of blood T cell repertoires in COVID-19. About the study: Donors in the United States, Italy and Spain gave samples during acute or convalescent COVID-19. PBMCs, B-cell-depleted T cells, or T cells were the source of the cDNA or gDNA that made up the material.

Authors' methods: Scientists estimated how many nucleated cells there were by amplifying reference gene primers. Data came from immunoSEQ multiplex PCR; TCRdb stores just in-frame clones and leaves some out. D and trimming come from the DNA, and the V and J calls and clone size come from that table. The sample lists under 60,000 clones; 90% were seen once. Germline trimming cut 1 base from V and 7 bases from J; bases unmatched to any gene: 10. The CDR3 covers 15 residues. The V gene's germline CDR1 is SGHAT and CDR2 FQDESV (reference sequence). V is TRBV11-1 and J is TRBJ2-7, with 7 bases aligning to TRBD1. The clonotype comes from a human donor in a cohort sampled during active COVID-19. The specimen was peripheral blood. The CDR3: CASSLVGQTTLEQYF. The CDR3 coding sequence is TGTGCCAGCAGCTTAGTGGGACAGACGACCTTGGAGCAGTACTTC. The variable domain in full, with the rest retrieved from reference TRBV11-1 and TRBJ2-7, is EAEVAQSPRYKITEKSQAVAFWCDPISGHATLYWYRQILGQGPELLVQFQDESVVDDSQLPKDRFSAERLKGVDSTLKIQPAELGDSAMYLCASSLVGQTTLEQYFGPGTRLTVT.